Shown below are 29 T cell receptor beta chains from a single sample sequenced in a study of cytomegalovirus exposure and HLA in healthy donors. Sequencing was performed with immunoSEQ multiplex PCR; in TCRdb, only in-frame clones are kept and a portion is missing. The table includes 100,000 to 150,000 clones, roughly nine tenths detected once. The source material was PBMCs. These receptors originate from a woman younger than 35 in good health and CMV-seronegative.

Turning to this clone: One end of the junction does not line up with germline, which may come from a read error. The gene calls are TRBV5-4 and TRBJ1-4; D remains ambiguous. CDR3 size: 14 residues. Germline V gene lookup returns CDR1 SGHNT and CDR2 YYREEE (reference sequence). This chain's CDR3 is CASSLAGAPVNPSF. In DNA, the CDR3 is TGTGCCAGCAGCTTGGCCGGTGCCCCCGTTAACCCTTCTTTT.

This clone was picked up one time. The chain employs TRBV5-3 and TRBJ2-1; no definite D call. TRBV5-3 is an ORF; its function is uncertain. Trimming took off 1 base at V and 0 bases at J, with 11 bases between the two ends. The CDR3 is 16 amino acids. CDR3 in amino acids: CARSLYCGDSYNEQFF. CDR3 coding DNA: TGTGCCAGAAGCTTGTATTGCGGAGACTCCTACAATGAGCAGTTCTTC.

The chain joins TRBV11-2 to TRBJ1-3; 10 nucleotides line up with TRBD1. The CDR3 covers 13 residues. J was trimmed by 8 bases and V by 5 bases; bases with no gene match: 3. Looked up from germline, CDR1 is SGHAT and CDR2 is FQNNGV. The DNA for the CDR3 is TGTGCCAGCAGCGTAGGGACAGGGGACACCATATATTTT. Its protein product is CASSVGTGDTIYF.

V usage is TRBV18 and J usage is TRBJ2-3; D unclear. The germline V gene has CDR1 KGHSH and CDR2 LQKENI. V lost 2 bases and J 2 bases, leaving 8 bases between the germline ends. This CDR3 spans 14 amino acids. CDR3 sequence (DNA): TGTGCCAGCTCACCATGGCAAAACACAGATACGCAGTATTTT. Translating it yields CASSPWQNTDTQYF.

The CDR3: CASSANRLRDKDQPQHF. DNA for the CDR3: TGTGCCAGTAGTGCAAACAGACTCCGGGACAAAGATCAGCCCCAGCATTTT. This chain links TRBV19 with TRBJ1-5; weak D call: TRBD1 (6 bases). CDR1 and CDR2 from the germline V gene are LNHDA and SQIVND (reference sequence). This CDR3 comprises 17 residues. V lost 5 bases and J 5 bases, leaving 22 bases between the germline ends. Full variable domain (rest looked up from reference TRBV19 and TRBJ1-5): DGGITQSPKYLFRKEGQNVTLSCEQNLNHDAMYWYRQDPGQGLRLIYYSQIVNDFQKGDIAEGYSVSREKKESFPLTVTSAQKNPTAFYLCASSANRLRDKDQPQHFGDGTRLSIL.

Concerning this clone: Distinct nucleotide sequences in the sample also encode this CDR3. The V and J genes are TRBV6-5 and TRBJ1-2; D unclear. There are 13 residues in the CDR3. Germline values: CDR1 MNHEY, CDR2 SVGAGI. Between the trimmed V and J ends, which lost 3 bases and 2 bases, there was a span of 7 bases. The chain's CDR3 is CASSYNRNYGYTF. As DNA, the CDR3 is TGTGCCAGCAGTTATAACAGAAACTATGGCTACACCTTC.

CDR3 region: CASSEGGERLWAGELFF. The CDR3 DNA reads TGTGCCAGCAGTGAGGGGGGGGAGCGGCTATGGGCCGGGGAGCTGTTTTTT. The genes are TRBV2 and TRBJ2-2; TRBD2 matches 7 bases. Per the germline V gene, CDR1 is SNHLY and CDR2 is FYNNEI. V lost 3 bases to trimming and J lost 6 bases; unmatched junction nucleotides: 13. The CDR3 length is 17 residues.

This clone has a single count. The chain carries TRBV5-6 and TRBJ2-3; perhaps TRBD1 as D (5 bases). CDR3 length: 16 amino acids. V lost 1 base, J lost 1 base, and 13 bases lay in between. The germline gives CDR1 SGHDT, CDR2 YYEEEE. CDR3 amino acids: CASSLTRVQGTDTQYF. DNA for the CDR3: TGTGCCAGCAGCTTGACACGGGTACAGGGCACAGATACGCAGTATTTT.

The V and J genes are TRBV4-1 and TRBJ2-7, with 11 bases fitting TRBD2. Germline values: CDR1 MGHRA, CDR2 YSYEKL. The CDR3 extends over 15 amino acids. With V trimmed by 7 bases and J by 7 bases, 12 bases remained unmatched. CDR3 bases: TGCGCCAGCAACCCATCCCCGCGACTAGCGGGGGAGCAGTACTTC. It is translated as CASNPSPRLAGEQYF.

This sequence joins TRBV29-1 and TRBJ2-1, with 7 bases identical to TRBD1. V shed 7 bases, J shed 0 bases, and the junction held 9 bases outside the gene matches. CDR1 SQVTM and CDR2 ANQGSEA come from the germline V gene. This CDR3 region has 15 residues. The CDR3 loop is CSALGQANSYNEQFF. CDR3 nucleotides: TGCAGCGCCCTCGGACAGGCGAACTCCTACAATGAGCAGTTCTTC.

V usage is TRBV27 and J usage is TRBJ2-7; TRBD2 agrees at 12 bases. CDR1 is MNHEY, CDR2 SMNVEV, per germline (reference sequence). The junction had 8 bases not matched to a gene; V was cut back by 2 bases and J by 6 bases. The CDR3 contains 16 residues. CDR3 in DNA: TGTGCCAGCAGTTTAATCATGACTAGCGGGAGAGGCGAGCAGTACTTC. Translating it yields CASSLIMTSGRGEQYF.

CDR3 sequence (DNA): TGTGCCAGCAGTGAGACACAGGGACCCTATGGCTACACCTTC. This gives the protein CASSETQGPYGYTF. V gene TRBV6-4 combines with J gene TRBJ1-2, with D perhaps matching TRBD1 (6 bases). Trimming removed 3 bases from V and 4 bases from J, with 12 bases in between. This CDR3 spans 14 amino acids. The germline V gene has CDR1 MRHNA and CDR2 SNTAGT.

This clone was counted between two and nine times. The gene calls are TRBV30 and TRBJ1-2; D may be TRBD1 (5 bases). The V gene's germline CDR1 is GTSNPN and CDR2 SVGIG (reference sequence). CDR3 length equals 10 residues. Deletions cut 5 bases from V and 6 bases from J, with 7 bases between. DNA for the CDR3: TGTGCCTGGCAGGGTGATGGCTACACCTTC. Its protein product is CAWQGDGYTF.

The chain recombines TRBV6-7 with TRBJ2-1; 11 nucleotides match TRBD2. TRBV6-7 is given ORF status, its function remaining uncertain. J gave up 5 bases and V 5 bases, and 5 bases lay outside the gene matches. The CDR3 spans 15 residues. This CDR3 is CASSRLAGNDNEQFF. The CDR3 nucleotides read TGTGCCAGCAGTAGACTAGCGGGGAACGACAATGAGCAGTTCTTC.

V is TRBV18 and J is TRBJ1-4; 9 bases are shared with TRBD1. The length of the CDR3 is 14 residues. The germline gives CDR1 KGHSH, CDR2 LQKENI. Unmatched junction bases numbered 4, after V lost 6 bases and J lost 5 bases. The CDR3 protein is CASSGQGTNEKLFF. The CDR3 nucleotides read TGTGCCAGCTCTGGACAGGGGACGAATGAAAAACTGTTTTTT.

The chain recombines TRBV11-3 with TRBJ2-5; the match to TRBD2 covers 10 bases. The CDR3 totals 16 residues. Germline V gene lookup returns CDR1 SGHNT and CDR2 YENEEA. Trimming took 5 bases from V and 5 from J; bases not matched to a gene: 11. CDR3 bases: TGTGCCAGCAGCCAAGGCGGGCTAGCGGGAGCCGAGACCCAGTACTTC. It is translated as CASSQGGLAGAETQYF.

The chain joins TRBV28 to TRBJ2-7; D possibly corresponds to TRBD2 (5 bases). Trimming took 3 bases from V and 4 from J, leaving 16 bases between them. The germline V gene has CDR1 MDHEN and CDR2 SYDVKM. The CDR3 has 15 amino acids. The CDR3 nucleotides read TGTGCCAGCAGTTTGGTCGGGATCCCCTCGTACGAGCAGTACTTC. Translating it yields CASSLVGIPSYEQYF.

The CDR3 sequence is CASSLRGLEQETQYF. CDR3 nucleotides: TGTGCCAGCAGCTTAAGGGGCTTGGAACAAGAGACCCAGTACTTC. The V and J genes are TRBV11-3 and TRBJ2-5; TRBD1 is a possible D gene (5 bases). Germline CDR1 SGHNT, CDR2 YENEEA. V was pared by 2 bases and J by 2 bases, with 12 bases between. The CDR3 is 15 residues long.

The V and J genes are TRBV2 and TRBJ2-1; D gene uncertain. CDR3 length: 13 residues. The V and J ends lost 6 bases and 6 bases respectively, with 12 bases between them. In germline, CDR1 is SNHLY, CDR2 FYNNEI. The CDR3 nucleotides are TGTGCCAGCAGCCCGAGGAGAGGCAATGAGCAGTTCTTC. It is translated as CASSPRRGNEQFF.

The rearrangement uses TRBV4-3 and TRBJ2-7; possible D gene TRBD2, 6 bases. V shed 3 bases and J shed 7 bases, with 16 bases lying between them. The CDR3 runs 14 residues. The germline V gene encodes CDR1 LGHNA and CDR2 YSLEER. The CDR3 region has the DNA TGCGCCAGCAGCCAGGAGATTGGAGGGGAGGAGCAGTACTTC. Protein: CASSQEIGGEEQYF.

The V gene is TRBV9, the J gene TRBJ2-7, with 7 bases lining up with TRBD2. J gave up 6 bases and V 4 bases, and 13 bases lay outside the gene matches. Looked up from germline, CDR1 is SGDLS and CDR2 is YYNGEE. The CDR3 is 15 amino acids. The CDR3 region is CASSSTGLSALEQYF. The CDR3 bases are TGTGCCAGCAGCTCAACGGGACTATCGGCCCTCGAGCAGTACTTC.

The chain employs TRBV30 and TRBJ2-1; no clear D gene. CDR1 and CDR2 from the germline V gene are GTSNPN and SVGIG (reference sequence). This CDR3 is built from 11 residues. The ends were cut back, 0 bases at V and 7 bases at J, with 4 bases in the middle. CDR3 sequence: CAWSVGNEQFF. DNA of the CDR3: TGTGCCTGGAGTGTCGGGAATGAGCAGTTCTTC. The entire variable domain, with the rest obtained from reference TRBV30 and TRBJ2-1, is as follows: SQTIHQWPATLVQPVGSPLSLECTVEGTSNPNLYWYRQAAGRGLQLLFYSVGIGQISSEVPQNLSASRPQDRQFILSSKKLLLSDSGFYLCAWSVGNEQFFGPGTRLTVL.

This clone has only one observation. The chain uses TRBV5-1 and TRBJ2-7; 9 bases align to TRBD1. This CDR3 contains 14 residues. Germline assignment: CDR1 SGHRS and CDR2 YFSETQ. V dropped 0 bases and J dropped 7; count of bases not matched to a gene: 5. CDR3 amino acids: CASSLAGTGYEQYV. CDR3 bases: TGCGCCAGCAGCTTGGCCGGGACAGGGTATGAGCAGTACGTC.

V gene TRBV28 combines with J gene TRBJ2-1, with 7 positions matching TRBD1. Trimming cost V 5 bases and J 7 bases; bases outside gene matches: 11. Germline V gene data show CDR1 as MDHEN and CDR2 as SYDVKM. The CDR3 covers 15 residues. The CDR3 here is CASSPGQDIQNEQFF. CDR3 in DNA: TGTGCCAGCAGTCCCGGACAGGACATTCAAAATGAGCAGTTCTTC.

The chain employs TRBV4-3 and TRBJ2-7, with 7 nucleotides matching TRBD2. J was trimmed by 3 bases and V by 2 bases; bases with no gene match: 7. The CDR3 extends over 15 amino acids. Germline loops: CDR1 LGHNA, CDR2 YSLEER. The DNA of the CDR3 is TGCGCCAGCAGCCAACGACTAGCCGGAGACTACGAGCAGTACTTC. Translation gives CASSQRLAGDYEQYF.

This chain joins TRBV9 and TRBJ1-2, with D unresolved. This CDR3 is built from 13 residues. Deletions cut 4 bases from V and 4 bases from J, with 11 bases between. The germline CDR1 and CDR2 sequences are SGDLS and YYNGEE. For the CDR3, the DNA is TGTGCCAGCAGCAAGGGAGGCACCTATGGCTACACCTTC. Translated: CASSKGGTYGYTF.

The chain links TRBV21-1 to TRBJ2-1; the table calls TRBD2, which could not be checked here. TRBV21-1 is labeled a pseudogene. The CDR3 has 14 amino acids. The CDR3 coding sequence is TGTGCCACTTTAAGGACTAGCGAATCCAATGAGCAGTTCTTC. The encoded protein is CATLRTSESNEQFF.

CDR3 sequence (DNA): TGTGCCAGCTCACCCAACCGCCTAGACAGGGGAGGGACCCAGTACTTC. This translates into CASSPNRLDRGGTQYF. The chain is built from TRBV18 and TRBJ2-5; 8 nucleotides align to TRBD1. The V segment lost 3 bases and the J segment 7 bases; nucleotides outside the gene matches: 13. Looked up from germline, CDR1 is KGHSH and CDR2 is LQKENI. This CDR3 spans 16 amino acids.

The J gene is TRBJ1-2, the V gene TRBV6-5, with no clear D. Looked up from germline, CDR1 is MNHEY and CDR2 is SVGAGI. The CDR3 covers 13 residues. The ends were cut back, 5 bases at V and 2 bases at J, with 9 bases in the middle. In nucleotides, the CDR3 is TGTGCCAGCAGTCCTCTGAGAAACTATGGCTACACCTTC. This gives the protein CASSPLRNYGYTF.